Shown below are 22 T cell receptor beta chains from a single sample sequenced in a study of cytomegalovirus exposure and HLA in healthy donors. Method: immunoSEQ multiplex PCR; TCRdb's copy keeps in-frame clones and lacks some. The profile shows tens of thousands of clones, over 90% of them singletons. What was sequenced was PBMCs. These receptors were obtained from a young woman in good health and CMV-seropositive.

The V and J genes are TRBV28 and TRBJ2-6, with 7 bases lining up with TRBD2. This CDR3 comprises 21 residues. In germline, CDR1 is MDHEN, CDR2 SYDVKM. The V segment lost 4 bases and the J segment 0 bases; nucleotides outside the gene matches: 18. Here the CDR3 reads CASSYILMREPPFSGANVLTF. The DNA for the CDR3 is TGTGCCAGCAGTTACATCCTCATGCGGGAGCCCCCCTTCTCTGGGGCCAACGTCCTGACTTTC.

The gene calls are TRBV28 and TRBJ1-2; D is possibly TRBD1 (6 bases). This CDR3 has 15 residues. V lost 4 bases, J lost 7 bases, and 19 bases lay in between. The germline gives CDR1 MDHEN, CDR2 SYDVKM. The CDR3 DNA reads as TGTGCCAGCAGTTACACAGGGAGAGCGAAGGTTGGCTACACCTTC. Translation gives CASSYTGRAKVGYTF.

The V gene is TRBV10-3, the J gene TRBJ2-7; 9 bases map to TRBD2. In germline, CDR1 is ENHRY, CDR2 SYGVKD. The CDR3 is 17 amino acids. J lost 3 bases, V lost 0 bases, and 9 bases had no gene match. This chain's CDR3 is CAISESGTLAGLYEQYF. The CDR3 DNA sequence: TGTGCCATCAGTGAGTCAGGGACGCTAGCGGGACTCTACGAGCAGTACTTC.

The chain links TRBV7-9 to TRBJ1-5, with D perhaps TRBD1 (6 bases). CDR3 length equals 17 residues. Germline loops: CDR1 SEHNR, CDR2 FQNEAQ (reference sequence). The ends were cut back, 1 base at V and 2 bases at J, with 15 bases in the middle. DNA of the CDR3: TGTGCCAGCAGCTTAGTGGTGCGAGGGGGAGGCAATCAGCCCCAGCATTTT. Translation gives CASSLVVRGGGNQPQHF.

This chain links TRBV19 with TRBJ1-5, with D hard to call. CDR1 is LNHDA and CDR2 is SQIVND in the germline V gene (reference sequence). V was cut by 6 bases and J by 6 bases, with 12 bases left in between. The CDR3 runs to 13 residues. CDR3 residues: CASSPSRSQPQHF. The CDR3, as DNA: TGTGCCAGTAGCCCCTCGCGAAGTCAGCCCCAGCATTTT.

The CDR3 DNA sequence: TGTGCCAGCAGTTCCCGCTGGACTAGCGGAGATACGCAGTATTTT. It yields the protein CASSSRWTSGDTQYF. This chain uses TRBV28 with TRBJ2-3; TRBD2 matches at 10 bases. The CDR3 runs 15 residues. CDR1 and CDR2 from the germline V gene are MDHEN and SYDVKM. After removal of 4 bases from V and 5 bases from J, the junction contained 6 bases not matched to a gene.

The chain is built from TRBV28 and TRBJ2-7; 9 bases are shared with TRBD1. CDR1 MDHEN and CDR2 SYDVKM come from the germline V gene. This CDR3 spans 17 amino acids. V lost 2 bases to trimming and J lost 5 bases; unmatched junction nucleotides: 13. CDR3 region: CASSLLGGGQGVNEQYF. The CDR3, as DNA: TGTGCCAGCAGTTTACTCGGAGGGGGACAGGGAGTCAACGAGCAGTACTTC.

V usage is TRBV10-2 and J usage is TRBJ2-7, with TRBD2 matching 7 bases. The CDR3 totals 16 residues. CDR1 and CDR2 (germline): WSHSY, SAAADI. V shed 1 base and J 2 bases; nucleotides not matched to a gene: 8. CDR3 DNA: TGCGCCAGCAGTGAGTATGGGAGTGGGACTACCTACGAGCAGTACTTC. Residues: CASSEYGSGTTYEQYF.

The chain couples TRBV6-6 to TRBJ1-1; TRBD1 might be the D (6 bases). The CDR3 is 14 residues long. CDR1 is MNHNY, CDR2 SVGAGI, per germline (reference sequence). The V end was cut by 2 bases, the J end by 0 bases, with 7 bases between. This CDR3 is CASSYGTLNTEAFF. CDR3 nucleotides: TGTGCCAGCAGTTACGGGACATTGAACACTGAAGCTTTCTTT.

The chain combines TRBV11-2 with TRBJ1-1; 8 nucleotides match TRBD1. The CDR3 consists of 14 residues. Germline V gene data show CDR1 as SGHAT and CDR2 as FQNNGV. V lost 1 base and J lost 7; bases outside the gene matches: 5. CDR3 loop: CASSLGQGAGEAFF. The DNA of the CDR3 is TGTGCCAGCAGCTTAGGCCAGGGGGCTGGTGAAGCTTTCTTT.

The V call is TRBV28, the J call TRBJ1-2; 7 bases agree with TRBD1. V gave up 6 bases and J gave up 5 bases; unmatched junction bases: 6. This CDR3 spans 13 amino acids. CDR1 MDHEN and CDR2 SYDVKM come from the germline V gene. DNA for the CDR3: TGTGCCAGCAGCGACAGGGAGTCGTATGGCTACACCTTC. Translating gives CASSDRESYGYTF.

The chain carries TRBV19 and TRBJ2-1, with D perhaps TRBD2 (5 bases). The CDR3 extends over 14 amino acids. V was cut by 1 base and J by 7 bases, with 11 bases left in between. The germline V gene encodes CDR1 LNHDA and CDR2 SQIVND (reference sequence). The CDR3 DNA follows: TGTGCCAGTAGTATAGGCTCCGGGGTAAATGAGCAGTTCTTC. This sequence encodes CASSIGSGVNEQFF.

This chain joins TRBV30 and TRBJ2-1; 9 bases line up with TRBD1. This CDR3 is built from 20 residues. CDR1 is GTSNPN, CDR2 SVGIG, per germline (reference sequence). V shed 5 bases and J 5 bases; nucleotides not matched to a gene: 25. The CDR3 is CAWSYPIQGAGGSHHNEQFF. The DNA for the CDR3 is TGTGCCTGGTCCTACCCTATACAGGGGGCCGGGGGGTCACACCACAATGAGCAGTTCTTC.

The chain recombines TRBV29-1 with TRBJ2-5; 13 bases align to TRBD2. With 6 bases clipped from V and 4 bases from J, the junction kept 2 bases outside the gene matches. This CDR3 region has 13 residues. Looked up from germline, CDR1 is SQVTM and CDR2 is ANQGSEA. The CDR3 DNA reads as TGCAGCGTCAGACTAGCGGGAGGAGAGACCCAGTACTTC. It specifies CSVRLAGGETQYF. Full variable domain (rest looked up from reference TRBV29-1 and TRBJ2-5): SAVISQKPSRDICQRGTSLTIQCQVDSQVTMMFWYRQQPGQSLTLIATANQGSEATYESGFVIDKFPISRPNLTFSTLTVSNMSPEDSSIYLCSVRLAGGETQYFGPGTRLLVL.

The V gene is TRBV14, the J gene TRBJ2-3; 10 nucleotides align to TRBD2. The CDR3 sequence is 16 residues long. The germline V gene encodes CDR1 SGHDN and CDR2 FVKESK. V was clipped by 3 bases and J by 5 bases; unmatched bases: 8. The DNA of the CDR3 is TGTGCCAGCAGCCAGGGGAGCGGGAGGGCCTTAGATACGCAGTATTTT. Its translation is CASSQGSGRALDTQYF.

This clone was picked up one time. The V call is TRBV4-1, the J call TRBJ1-1; possibly TRBD1 for D (5 bases). In germline, CDR1 is MGHRA, CDR2 YSYEKL. V was cut by 0 bases and J by 11 bases, with 19 bases left in between. The CDR3 has 15 amino acids. The CDR3 sequence: CASSQESREGAAAFF. The CDR3 DNA is TGCGCCAGCAGCCAAGAGTCCAGGGAAGGGGCAGCGGCTTTCTTT.

The chain recombines TRBV11-3 with TRBJ1-5; unclear D gene. The CDR3 is 14 amino acids. The germline V gene has CDR1 SGHNT and CDR2 YENEEA. Deletions cut 5 bases from V and 10 bases from J, with 18 bases between. CDR3 sequence: CASSPQDTIIPQHF. DNA of the CDR3: TGTGCCAGCAGCCCACAAGACACCATAATACCCCAGCATTTT.

The chain has TRBV6-6 and TRBJ2-7; 13 positions match TRBD2. There are 16 residues in the CDR3. After removal of 5 bases from V and 4 bases from J, the junction contained 8 bases not matched to a gene. Germline CDR1 and CDR2: MNHNY and SVGAGI (reference sequence). CDR3 DNA: TGTGCCAGCAGTCAGCAAGGGACTAGCGGGATATACGAGCAGTACTTC. Protein sequence: CASSQQGTSGIYEQYF.

This chain connects TRBV6-1 to TRBJ2-7, with TRBD1 as a possible D gene (6 bases). The ends were cut back, 6 bases at V and 2 bases at J, with 11 bases in the middle. The CDR3 runs to 13 residues. Germline-derived CDR1 and CDR2 are MNHNS and SASEGT. The CDR3 nucleotides read TGTGCCAGCAGAAATGCAGGGGCCTACGAGCAGTACTTC. Its translation: CASRNAGAYEQYF.

The rearrangement joins TRBV7-8 to TRBJ1-2, with TRBD1 matching 7 bases. With V trimmed by 6 bases and J by 4 bases, 11 bases remained unmatched. This CDR3 has 15 residues. CDR1 is SGHVS and CDR2 is FQNEAQ in the germline V gene. The CDR3 loop is CASSSNTRTGYGYTF. The CDR3 bases are TGTGCCAGCAGTTCTAATACGCGGACAGGCTATGGCTACACCTTC.

The chain is built from TRBV28 and TRBJ2-4, with D uncertain. Germline CDR1 reads MDHEN; CDR2 reads SYDVKM. CDR3 length: 16 amino acids. The V end lost 6 bases, the J end lost 6 bases, and 21 bases lay between the germline ends. DNA for the CDR3: TGTGCCAGCAGCTCTCGACTCTTTGATCCGGGAAACATTCAGTACTTC. It encodes CASSSRLFDPGNIQYF.

The chain combines TRBV15 with TRBJ2-2; D might be TRBD2 (6 bases). Looked up from germline, CDR1 is LNHNV and CDR2 is YYDKDF (reference sequence). Between the trimmed V and J ends, which lost 0 bases and 5 bases, there was a span of 10 bases. CDR3 length: 15 residues. CDR3 bases: TGTGCCACCAGCAGAGATTTCCGGGGGACCGGGGAGCTGTTTTTT. Translated: CATSRDFRGTGELFF.